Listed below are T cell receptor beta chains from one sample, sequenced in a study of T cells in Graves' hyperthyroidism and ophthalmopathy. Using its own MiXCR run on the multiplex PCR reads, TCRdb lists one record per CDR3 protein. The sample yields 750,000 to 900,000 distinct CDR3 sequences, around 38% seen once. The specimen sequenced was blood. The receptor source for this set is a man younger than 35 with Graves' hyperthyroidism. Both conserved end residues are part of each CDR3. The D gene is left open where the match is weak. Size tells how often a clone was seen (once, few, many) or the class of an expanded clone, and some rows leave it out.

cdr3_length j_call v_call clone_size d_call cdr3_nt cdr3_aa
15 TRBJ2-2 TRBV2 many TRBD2 TGTGCCAGCATCGTAGGAGCGGGAGGGCACGGGGAGCTGTTTTTT CASIVGAGGHGELFF
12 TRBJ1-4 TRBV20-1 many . TGCAGTGCTAGAGACCAGGGGACCAAACTGTTTTTT CSARDQGTKLFF
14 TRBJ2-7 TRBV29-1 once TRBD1 TGCAGCGTTGAAGAAGGACAGGGACTCTACGAGCAGTACTTC CSVEEGQGLYEQYF
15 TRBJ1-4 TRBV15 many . TGTGCCACCAGCACCCCGGCGAGGAGTAATGAAAAACTGTTTTTT CATSTPARSNEKLFF
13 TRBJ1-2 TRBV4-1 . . TGCGCCAGCCGCTCTGGGGCTACCTATGGCTACACCTTC CASRSGATYGYTF
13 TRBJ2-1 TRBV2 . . TGTGCCAGCAGGGGGGCCAGCTACAATGAGCAGTTCTTC CASRGASYNEQFF
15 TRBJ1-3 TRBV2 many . TGTGCCAGCAGTGAGGGCAGGTACTCTGGAAACACCATATATTTT CASSEGRYSGNTIYF
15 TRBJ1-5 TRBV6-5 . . TGTGCCAGCAGTTTAGAAGGGGACCAGAATCAGCCCCAGCATTTT CASSLEGDQNQPQHF
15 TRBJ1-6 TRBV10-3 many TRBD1 TGTGCCATCAGTTGGGGACAGGGGGTGAATTCACCCCTCCACTTT CAISWGQGVNSPLHF
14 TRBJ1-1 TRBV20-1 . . TGCAGTGCTAGAGGGGGCGAACGAGTCACTGAAGCTTTCTTT CSARGGERVTEAFF